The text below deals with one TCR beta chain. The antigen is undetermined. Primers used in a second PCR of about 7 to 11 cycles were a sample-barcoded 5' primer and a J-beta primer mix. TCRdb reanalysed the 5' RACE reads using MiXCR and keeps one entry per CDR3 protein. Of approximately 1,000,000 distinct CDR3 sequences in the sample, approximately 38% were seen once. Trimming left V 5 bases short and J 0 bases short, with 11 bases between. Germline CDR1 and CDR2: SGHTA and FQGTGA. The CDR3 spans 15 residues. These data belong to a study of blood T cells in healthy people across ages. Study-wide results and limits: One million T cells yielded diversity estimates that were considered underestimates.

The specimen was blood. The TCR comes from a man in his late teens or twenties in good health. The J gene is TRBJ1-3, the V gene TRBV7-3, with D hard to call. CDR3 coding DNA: TGTGCCAGCAGCCCCGAGGCGTTCTCTGGAAACACCATATATTTT. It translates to CASSPEAFSGNTIYF.